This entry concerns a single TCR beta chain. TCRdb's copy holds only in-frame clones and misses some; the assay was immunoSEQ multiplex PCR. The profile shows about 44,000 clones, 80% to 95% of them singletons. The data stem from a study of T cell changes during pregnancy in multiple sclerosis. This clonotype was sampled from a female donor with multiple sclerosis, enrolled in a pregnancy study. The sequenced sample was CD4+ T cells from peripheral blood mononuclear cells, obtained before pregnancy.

The DNA for the CDR3 is TGTGCCAGTAGTATGCGGGCGGGTGACTATGGCTACACCTTC. Translating gives CASSMRAGDYGYTF. This chain links TRBV19 with TRBJ1-2; no definite D call. The V gene's germline CDR1 is LNHDA and CDR2 SQIVND (reference sequence). There are 14 residues in the CDR3. V was clipped by 3 bases and J by 3 bases, with 11 bases between them.